This T cell receptor (beta chain) comes out of a study of cytomegalovirus exposure and HLA in healthy donors (TCRdb year 2017). Notes on the research overall: An earlier analysis of about 530 of the donors reported over 250 Gb of sequence data and around 110 million unique TCR beta sequences obtained from around 170 million T cells. Roughly 300 gigabases of sequencing data and tens of millions of unique TCR sequences were included in an early release covering about 700 HLA-typed donors. Of the approximately 400 genotyped donors, 81% were placed in the genetic ancestry cluster associated with self-reported Caucasian donors. The aim of the study was to test whether cataloging public T cell receptors could identify signatures of past pathogen exposure. Using immunosequencing, the study profiled T cell repertoires from around 670 subjects and related those repertoires to cytomegalovirus serostatus. In addition to the first cohort of several hundred subjects, a separate validation cohort of some 120 different subjects was used. To predict cytomegalovirus infection status, the study combined high-throughput TCR immunosequencing, statistical association of individual TCRs with disease status, and machine learning. A later analysis re-examined previously published TCR beta repertoires from around 670 donors and added high-resolution HLA genotyping to investigate patterns of TCR occurrence. Rather than drawing on any new phenotypic data, the later analysis identified candidate immune exposures from TCR beta sequences and the way those sequences occurred across donors. An earlier analysis of 587 of the donors applied high-throughput TCR beta sequencing to assess whether each TCR beta V gene segment acted as functional or pseudogenic. Donor age, sex, ethnicity and CMV serostatus were collected together with the repertoire data. A later genetic analysis took genome-wide SNP genotypes for about 55% of the roughly 700 donors and used that subset as a discovery cohort. All discovery cohort repertoires had been generated using a single sequencing platform. Both class I and class II loci were covered by HLA typing, at four-digit resolution. Typing coverage differed by locus: A, B, C, DRB1 and DQB1 were typed in roughly 620-630 donors, DQA1 in about 500, DPA1 in roughly 590, and DPB1 in around 490. Because of strong linkage in the cohort, roughly 5 DR-DQ haplotypes were treated as single units for association and clustering. On average, 235,054 unique TCR beta nucleotide sequences were sequenced per donor among some 420 genotyped donors of the cohort, with 15% to 20% of those sequences being non-productive. Findings and caveats that apply to the study as a whole: In this cohort, only TCR beta chains were sequenced, and detectable features were limited by the absence of alpha or paired-chain data. Three of the identified cytomegalovirus-associated TCR beta chains were confirmed in vitro to be specific for cytomegalovirus antigens. The study listed 150 to 200 TCR beta chains as associated with cytomegalovirus. In a later analysis, most CMV-associated TCR beta chains were found to appear HLA-restricted, with HLA associations seemingly driven largely by CMV exposure. In a later analysis, the rate of TCR association differed among HLA loci, with DRB1 alleles having the most associated TCRs and HLA-C alleles having the fewest. The earlier analysis of some 560 of the donors excluded around 17 rarely observed V segments, including chromosome 9 orphons, because counts were too low. Compared with the 666-donor mean, donors in an Asian-associated ancestry cluster had fewer N-insertions in productive TCRs, according to a later genetic analysis. Because the 87-base-pair reads could not distinguish some IMGT-functional V segments, including TRBV6-2 and TRBV6-3, those segments were excluded. The sequencing pipeline was judged likely to have produced a cluster of highly shared sequence variants as a technical artifact. The presence/absence analyses assumed that sequencing depth was roughly uniform across donors, and that assumption may not be true. CMV serostatus was the only immune exposure information available for the cohort. The authors suggested that the approach could potentially be generalized to other disease states and immunological phenotypes. A further reported finding was that TCR beta sequences accurately predicted the HLA-A and HLA-B alleles for most subjects in the first cohort. A later analysis associated roughly 17,000 TCR beta sequences with specific HLA alleles at a false discovery rate of 0.05. Because some donors lacked HLA typing at each locus, the association tests relied only on the typed subset. In an earlier analysis of more than 450 of the donors, most TCR beta V segments were observed in productive rearrangements about 87% or about 30% of the time, broadly matching IMGT annotations. The classifier was reported to diagnose cytomegalovirus status with high specificity and sensitivity in both the original cohort and the validation cohort. Linkage disequilibrium might explain the correlated functional status among segregating V segments, but an unknown experimental factor could not be excluded. A later analysis found that HLA-associated TCR beta chains were more clonally expanded and had lower generation probabilities than equally common non-associated chains. Assigning TCR associations to individual alleles was difficult when HLA alleles, especially DR and DQ, strongly co-occurred. While some public TCRs were present in many individuals, most TCR sequences turned up only very rarely across donors. In a later analysis, several top co-occurrence clusters were reported to appear linked to parvovirus B19, influenza, CMV and Epstein-Barr virus. A later genetic analysis associated a missense DCLRE1C variant with V-gene and J-gene trimming of TCR beta chains, and an independent cohort replicated the association.

The library was obtained by the immunoSEQ multiplex PCR assay. The multiplex PCR relied on a mix of 60 forward primers for TCR Vbeta segments and 13 reverse primers for TCR Jbeta segments. A multiplex PCR assay on genomic DNA amplified the CDR3 region of rearranged TCR beta genes. Amplified TCR beta libraries were sequenced as 87-base-pair reads on the Illumina HiSeq System. The study's own analysis went as follows. Across the 600 to 700 repertoires, a later analysis counted 60 million to 90 million unique TCR beta chains, roughly 11 million of which were shared by at least two donors. A nearest-neighbor algorithm error-corrected the raw reads and collapsed the reads into unique sequences, merging closely related sequences to remove PCR and sequencing errors. CDR3 sequences were aligned to IMGT reference sequences to assign V, D and J gene segments. For a sequence to be retained, at least a six-nucleotide match to both a V gene segment and a J gene segment was required. A rearrangement was called productive if the CDR3 had no stop codons and remained in frame with V and J, and every other rearrangement was called non-productive. Following IMGT convention, CDR3 was defined as the stretch from the second conserved V-encoded cysteine up to the conserved J-encoded phenylalanine. The earlier analysis of some 540 of the donors excluded any sequence lacking an unambiguous match to a single V gene segment. An earlier analysis of about 590 of the donors classified V segments as functional when productive rearrangements were above 56.7% and as segregating when the standard deviation between donors was above 5%. A statistical classification framework was built for diagnosing cytomegalovirus status from the catalog of TCR beta chain sequences. In a later analysis, V and J genes were assigned by comparing TCR nucleotide sequences against IMGT/GENE-DB human TR gene sequences. A later analysis assigned CDR3 sequences and most-parsimonious VDJ recombination scenarios with the TCRdist pipeline. In a later analysis, each TCR beta chain was defined by its CDR3 amino acid sequence together with its V-gene family, and reads lacking a unique V-gene family were excluded. As a way to deal with suspected cross-contamination and a sequencing artifact, a later analysis dropped 640 or so nucleotide sequences that were highly shared and had low generation probability. In a later analysis, a clonal expansion index was calculated for each public chain from normalized within-repertoire ranks of inferred template counts. In a later analysis, generation probabilities were computed using a VDJ recombination model fitted to out-of-frame rearrangements, and the results were checked against IGoR. A later analysis scored TCR-TCR, TCR-HLA and TCR-CMV co-occurrence with hypergeometric tests, applying a repertoire-size bias correction to TCR pairs. A later analysis estimated false discovery rates by permuting HLA or CMV assignments 20 times. In a later analysis, co-occurring TCRs were grouped using DBSCAN, and TCRdist sequence similarity was added for clustering within HLA-allele-positive subsets. Repertoires with fewer than 30,000 or more than 120,000 public chains, plus five repertoires with anomalous nucleotide sharing, were excluded from co-occurrence clustering. TCRdb carries this immuneACCESS record with in-frame sequences only. Its versions omit some clonotypes, under half of them owing to an unresolved V gene in the studies checked, with the rest unexplained. V, J and clone size were drawn from that table, and D and trimming were deduced from the DNA. The sample table lists over 70,000 clones, approximately 80% of them with a count of one. Approximately 2% of the sample belongs to the ten largest clones.

In regard to this clone: Its antigen has not been determined. Base qualities are missing; no much larger clone stands one base away.

The cohort comprised 710 or so healthy bone marrow donors. All cohort members were sampled while nominally healthy, although unrecorded immune exposures were likely present. The donor was CMV seronegative and belonged to the group of under 400 seronegative cohort members. A peripheral blood sample was collected from each donor, and TCR beta sequencing was performed on peripheral blood mononuclear cells. Genomic DNA was extracted from the blood cell samples with the Qiagen DNeasy Blood Extraction Kit. V is pruned by 8 bases and J by 5 bases, leaving 13 bases of the junction without a gene match. Including cysteine and phenylalanine, the CDR3 has 15 amino acids. Only the CDR3 portion is preserved as DNA: 45 bases, with reading frame beginning at the first base. In the germline V gene (reference sequence), CDR1 corresponds to SEHNR and CDR2 to FQNEAQ.

The clonotype comes from a man between 18 and 29 years old in good health and CMV-seronegative. The sample was PBMCs. The chain links TRBV7-9 with TRBJ2-5; the junction holds 8 bases that match TRBD2. The DNA is TGTGCCAGCCGCGTGGGGAGCGGGGGAGGGGAGACCCAGTACTTC. The translation is CASRVGSGGGETQYF.